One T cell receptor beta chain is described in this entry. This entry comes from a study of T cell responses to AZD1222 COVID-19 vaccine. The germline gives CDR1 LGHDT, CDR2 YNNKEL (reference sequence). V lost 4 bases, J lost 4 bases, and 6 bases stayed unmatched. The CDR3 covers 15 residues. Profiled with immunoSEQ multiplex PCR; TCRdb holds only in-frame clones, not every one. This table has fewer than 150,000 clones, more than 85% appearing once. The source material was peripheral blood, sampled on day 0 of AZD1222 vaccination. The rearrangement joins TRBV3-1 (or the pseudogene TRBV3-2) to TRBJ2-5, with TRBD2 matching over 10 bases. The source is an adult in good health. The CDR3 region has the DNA TGTGCCAGCAGCCCGTGGACTAGCGGTATAGAGACCCAGTACTTC. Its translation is CASSPWTSGIETQYF.